This T cell receptor (beta chain) was retrieved from a study of early T cells in non-severe SARS-CoV-2 infection. CDR1 is MGHRA, CDR2 YSYEKL, per germline. This CDR3 is 17 amino acids long. Germline trimming cut 3 bases from V and 5 bases from J; bases unmatched to any gene: 7. Attached unique molecular identifiers marked individual cDNA molecules. TCRdb re-derived calls from the 5' RACE reads in MiXCR, one entry per CDR3 protein. The table includes around 60,000 distinct CDR3 sequences, roughly 12% detected once. There are many counts of this clonotype. The specimen sequenced was whole blood. This TCR was recovered from an adult who was a healthcare worker with PCR-confirmed SARS-CoV-2 infection or an uninfected control (not recorded which). The V gene is TRBV4-1, the J gene TRBJ2-1, with 13 bases fitting TRBD2. The CDR3 region has the DNA TGCGCCAGCAGCCACTGGACTAGCGGGAGTATAAACAATGAGCAGTTCTTC. This encodes CASSHWTSGSINNEQFF.